This TCR beta chain is from a study of neurological immune-mediated disorders. TCRdb processed the 5' RACE reads anew with MiXCR; each CDR3 protein has one entry. The table includes 66,000 or so distinct CDR3 sequences, 3% to 3.5% detected once. The CDR3 totals 13 residues. V lost 8 bases and J lost 0, with 10 bases in between. The germline V gene has CDR1 SGHTA and CDR2 FQGTGA. This clonotype has ten or more counts. Its target is not known. Findings and limits, study-wide: The multiple sclerosis repertoire cluster had no clinical or MRI feature associated with it. None of the CDR3 amino acid sequences of expanded clones were shared across subjects, and this suggested private repertoires in all groups. Whereas HTLV-1-associated myelopathy showed the most TCR clonal expansion, multiple sclerosis showed the least, with levels below those of healthy controls. Phylogenetic grouping assigned the repertoires of 18 of 34 multiple sclerosis patients to one related-CDR3 cluster, which constitutes a possible signature.

Specimen: PBMCs. The TCR was taken from a man between 35 and 55 years old with multiple sclerosis. The chain joins TRBV7-3 to TRBJ1-1; D is undetermined. This CDR3 is CASSKGLNTEAFF. In DNA, the CDR3 is TGTGCCAGCTCAAAAGGTCTGAACACTGAAGCTTTCTTT.